The 8 T cell receptor beta chains presented below share a single source sample, sequenced in a study of a mutant IDH1 vaccine in newly diagnosed glioma. As for time point: week 47, end of study. Doses comprised 300 ug of mutant IDH1 20-mer peptide each, plus topical imiquimod. The table came from immunoSEQ multiplex PCR; TCRdb's copy has only in-frame clones and leaves some out. The table includes about 56,000 clones, under 85% detected once. No cognate antigen is known for these TCRs. This material consisted of PBMCs, taken from a glioma patient whose treatment included an IDH1 peptide vaccine. All receptors come from a woman between 50 and 59 years old with glioma.

The chain employs TRBV30 and TRBJ1-2, with TRBD1 as a possible D gene (6 bases). Trimming cost V 0 bases and J 7 bases, with 12 bases left between them. This CDR3 spans 13 amino acids. The germline CDR1 and CDR2 sequences are GTSNPN and SVGIG (reference sequence). The CDR3, as DNA: TGTGCCTGGAGTGTGGGGGCAGGGACTGGCTACACCTTC. This gives the protein CAWSVGAGTGYTF.

The chain carries TRBV2 and TRBJ1-4, with no clear D. The CDR3 covers 14 residues. Per germline, CDR1 SNHLY and CDR2 FYNNEI. V dropped 1 base and J dropped 0 bases, with 3 bases sitting between them. The CDR3 coding sequence is TGTGCCAGCAGTGAAGTTACAACTAATGAAAAACTGTTTTTT. Its translation: CASSEVTTNEKLFF.

The V call is TRBV7-2, the J call TRBJ2-5; 11 bases map to TRBD2. J was trimmed by 4 bases and V by 1 base; bases with no gene match: 11. CDR1 is SGHTA and CDR2 is FQGNSA in the germline V gene. The CDR3 runs to 18 residues. The CDR3 coding sequence is TGTGCCAGCAGCTTAGGGGCTAGCGGGGGGCACCGTGGAGAGACCCAGTACTTC. Its protein is CASSLGASGGHRGETQYF.

The chain is built from TRBV5-1 and TRBJ1-5; D not certain. With 0 bases removed from V and 2 bases from J, the gap between germline ends came to 6 bases. CDR3 length equals 14 residues. Looked up from germline, CDR1 is SGHRS and CDR2 is YFSETQ. In nucleotides, the CDR3 is TGCGCCAGCAGCTTGGGAAGGGGCAATCAGCCCCAGCATTTT. This encodes CASSLGRGNQPQHF.

The chain employs TRBV7-2 and TRBJ1-1; TRBD1 matches at 9 bases. The CDR3 loop spans 14 amino acids. Trimming cost V 7 bases and J 4 bases; bases outside gene matches: 7. CDR1 and CDR2 (germline): SGHTA, FQGNSA. The CDR3 here is CASTLDRGGTEAFF. The DNA for the CDR3 is TGTGCCAGCACCCTCGACAGGGGGGGCACTGAAGCTTTCTTT.

This chain uses TRBV28 with TRBJ1-6; D may be TRBD1 (5 bases). The germline V gene has CDR1 MDHEN and CDR2 SYDVKM. V was trimmed by 4 bases and J by 8 bases, leaving 12 bases between them. The CDR3 is 14 amino acids. In DNA, the CDR3 is TGTGCCAGCAGTTGGGGGGTCGGAGATTCACCCCTCCACTTT. Its translation is CASSWGVGDSPLHF.

Regarding this clone: Distinct nucleotide sequences in the sample also encode this CDR3. The chain's CDR3 is CASSQGQGDYEQYF. CDR3 nucleotide sequence: TGTGCCAGCAGCCAAGGGCAGGGAGACTACGAGCAGTACTTC. V and J are TRBV4-2 and TRBJ2-7; D may correspond to TRBD1 or TRBD2 (5 bases each). The CDR3 is 14 residues long. Trimming took off 1 base at V and 3 bases at J, with 10 bases between the two ends. Germline-derived CDR1 and CDR2 are LGHNA and YNFKEQ.

The V call is TRBV28, the J call TRBJ1-1, with a possible D match to TRBD1 (6 bases). The CDR3 has 16 residues. The V end lost 6 bases, the J end lost 7 bases, and 24 bases lay between the germline ends. CDR1 is MDHEN and CDR2 is SYDVKM in the germline V gene. The CDR3 bases are TGTGCCAGCAGACCTTGGGGGCGTGGGTTGGGAAATGAAGCTTTCTTT. Translated, it gives CASRPWGRGLGNEAFF.